This entry lists 8 T cell receptor beta chains sequenced from one sample in a study of CD8+CD57+ T cells in acquired aplastic anemia. CDR3 and TCR beta VDJ profiling relied on a genomic DNA template. TCRdb used MiXCR to reprocess the reads, holding one entry per CDR3 protein. The sample records 250,000 to 350,000 distinct CDR3 sequences, 55% to 65% being singletons. The specimen was sorted CD4+, CD8+, or CD8+CD57+ T cells (not recorded which) from PBMCs. Source of these receptors: a human donor with severe aplastic anemia or a healthy control (not recorded which).

This clonotype was picked up one time. The rearrangement links TRBV19 to TRBJ1-2; TRBD1 is a possible D gene (5 bases). This CDR3 spans 14 amino acids. From germline, CDR1 is LNHDA and CDR2 SQIVND (reference sequence). V was cut by 6 bases and J by 4 bases, with 15 bases left in between. CDR3 bases: TGTGCCAGTAGGCCGGGACGGAGCCTCTATGGCTACACCTTC. Protein sequence: CASRPGRSLYGYTF.

J is TRBJ1-2 and V is TRBV12-5; D not resolved. The CDR3 runs 14 residues. Germline assignment: CDR1 LGHNT and CDR2 FRNRAP. The CDR3 protein is CASSASEAPRGYTF. CDR3 nucleotides: TGTGCCAGCAGTGCCTCCGAGGCACCCCGAGGCTACACCTTC.

The chain combines TRBV4-1 with TRBJ2-3, with 8 positions matching TRBD2. Germline trimming cut 1 base from V and 2 bases from J; bases unmatched to any gene: 5. CDR3 length: 16 amino acids. Germline-derived CDR1 and CDR2 are MGHRA and YSYEKL. The CDR3 is CASSQGASGLTDTQYF. The CDR3, as DNA: TGCGCCAGCAGCCAAGGGGCTAGCGGGCTCACAGATACGCAGTATTTT.

The rearrangement joins TRBV24-1 to TRBJ2-1; 9 bases line up with TRBD2. J gave up 4 bases and V 3 bases, and 3 bases lay outside the gene matches. Germline CDR1 KGHDR, CDR2 SFDVKD. The CDR3 is 15 residues long. CDR3 coding DNA: TGTGCCACCAGTGATGGGCTAGCGGGGTACAATGAGCAGTTCTTC. Its protein is CATSDGLAGYNEQFF.

V and J are TRBV20-1 and TRBJ2-1; 7 bases are a match to TRBD1. This CDR3 spans 14 amino acids. Germline CDR1 reads DFQATT; CDR2 reads SNEGSKA (reference sequence). Unmatched junction bases numbered 12, after V lost 3 bases and J lost 10 bases. The CDR3 DNA sequence: TGCAGTGCTAGCGCCCCCGACAGGGTGCGGGAGCAGTTCTTC. Its protein product is CSASAPDRVREQFF.

Turning to this clonotype: The junction differs from germline at one of its ends, possibly a read error. The rearrangement uses TRBV20-1 and TRBJ2-7, with 10 bases lining up with TRBD2. This CDR3 is 15 amino acids long. Germline CDR1 reads DFQATT; CDR2 reads SNEGSKA (reference sequence). This chain's CDR3 is CSARGQLAGLAEQYF. DNA for the CDR3: TGCAGTGCTAGAGGACAACTAGCGGGGTTGGCCGAGCAGTATTTC.

This clonotype was seen many times. V and J are TRBV10-3 and TRBJ2-1; no clear D. The germline CDR1 and CDR2 sequences are ENHRY and SYGVKD. This CDR3 region has 13 residues. V was pared by 4 bases and J by 5 bases, with 9 bases between. CDR3 sequence reads: CAISGTENNEQFF. In nucleotides, the CDR3 is TGTGCCATCAGTGGGACCGAGAACAATGAGCAGTTCTTC.

Remarks on this clonotype: The conserved closing phenylalanine or tryptophan is absent in this CDR3, likely reflecting a read error. The rearrangement links TRBV19 to TRBJ2-5; the D is unclear. The CDR3 extends over 11 amino acids. V was shortened by 5 bases and J by 4 bases, with 5 bases between the two germline ends. The V gene's germline CDR1 is LNHDA and CDR2 SQIVND (reference sequence). The CDR3 DNA reads as TGTGCCAGTAGTGATGCAGAGACCCAGTACCTC. As protein: CASSDAETQYL.